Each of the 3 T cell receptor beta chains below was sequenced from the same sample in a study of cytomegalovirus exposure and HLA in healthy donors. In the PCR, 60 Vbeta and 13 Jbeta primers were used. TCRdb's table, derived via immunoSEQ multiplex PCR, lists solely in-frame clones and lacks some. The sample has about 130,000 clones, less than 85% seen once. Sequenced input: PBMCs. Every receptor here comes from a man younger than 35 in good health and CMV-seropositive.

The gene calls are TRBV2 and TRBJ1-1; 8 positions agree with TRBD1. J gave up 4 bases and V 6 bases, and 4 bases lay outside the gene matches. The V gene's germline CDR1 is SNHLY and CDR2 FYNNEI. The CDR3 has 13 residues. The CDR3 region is CASSRGRFTEAFF. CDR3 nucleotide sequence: TGTGCCAGCAGCAGGGGGCGTTTCACTGAAGCTTTCTTT.

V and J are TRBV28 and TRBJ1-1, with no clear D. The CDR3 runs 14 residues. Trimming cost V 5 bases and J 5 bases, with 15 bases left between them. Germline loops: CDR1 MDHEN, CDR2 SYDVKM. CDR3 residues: CASSLSGEVTEAFF. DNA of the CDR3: TGTGCCAGCAGTCTCTCCGGGGAGGTGACTGAAGCTTTCTTT.

CDR3 region: CASLLRVGNNQPQHF. CDR3 bases: TGTGCCAGCTTGTTGAGGGTCGGCAACAATCAGCCCCAGCATTTT. The genes are TRBV28 and TRBJ1-5; D not certain. The germline V and J ends were trimmed by 8 bases and 3 bases, with 17 bases remaining between them. The CDR3 has 15 residues. Germline loops: CDR1 MDHEN, CDR2 SYDVKM.